This T cell receptor (beta chain) was identified in a study of blood T cell repertoires in COVID-19. Study-level background: Sources were T cells, B-cell-depleted T cells, or PBMCs; the material itself was cDNA or gDNA.

This CDR3 has 13 residues. Trimming took 1 base from V and 6 from J, leaving 10 bases between them. The V gene's germline CDR1 is SGHTS and CDR2 YDEGEE. Per the original data handling: Reference gene primer amplification gave estimated nucleated cell counts. The assay was immunoSEQ multiplex PCR, and TCRdb's table has in-frame clones only and misses some. V and J calls and clone size come straight from that table; D and trimming were deduced from the DNA. The repertoire holds more than 95,000 clones, with approximately 90% as singletons. The chain uses TRBV5-8 and TRBJ1-1, with TRBD1 as a possible D gene (5 bases). This TCR was sampled from a human donor in a cohort sampled during active COVID-19. The source material was peripheral blood. For the CDR3, the DNA is TGTGCCAGCAGCTTGAGGGGTTTCGCTGAAGCTTTCTTT. It encodes CASSLRGFAEAFF.